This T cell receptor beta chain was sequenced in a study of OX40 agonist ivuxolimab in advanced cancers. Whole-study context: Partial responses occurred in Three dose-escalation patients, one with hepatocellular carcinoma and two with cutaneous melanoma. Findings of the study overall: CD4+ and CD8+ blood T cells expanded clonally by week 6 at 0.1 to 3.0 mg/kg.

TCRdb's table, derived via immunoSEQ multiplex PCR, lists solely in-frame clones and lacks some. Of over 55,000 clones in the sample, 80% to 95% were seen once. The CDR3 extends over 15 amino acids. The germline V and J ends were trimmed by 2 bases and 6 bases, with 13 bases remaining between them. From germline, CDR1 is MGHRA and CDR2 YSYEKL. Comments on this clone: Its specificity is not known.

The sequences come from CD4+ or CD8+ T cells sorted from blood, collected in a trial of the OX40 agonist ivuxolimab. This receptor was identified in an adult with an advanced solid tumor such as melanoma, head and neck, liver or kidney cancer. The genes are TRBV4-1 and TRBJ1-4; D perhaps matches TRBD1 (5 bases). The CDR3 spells CASSQTRDAYEKLFF. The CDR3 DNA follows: TGCGCCAGCAGCCAAACCCGGGACGCTTATGAAAAACTGTTTTTT.